These 13 T cell receptor beta chains share one sample of origin, sequenced in a study of cytomegalovirus exposure and HLA in healthy donors. PCR involved 60 Vbeta and 13 Jbeta primers. Some clones are missing from TCRdb's copy, which holds only in-frame ones; the method was immunoSEQ multiplex PCR. The data hold more than 100,000 clones, with 74% observed a single time. The sample taken for sequencing was PBMCs. The receptors derive from a woman in her forties or fifties in good health and CMV-seropositive.

This sequence joins TRBV7-6 and TRBJ2-2; D uncertain. The CDR3 consists of 12 residues. Germline values: CDR1 SGHVS, CDR2 FNYEAQ. The V end was cut by 5 bases, the J end by 3 bases, with 4 bases between. The CDR3 DNA reads as TGTGCCAGCAGCCAGGACACCGGGGAGCTGTTTTTT. It codes for CASSQDTGELFF.

This chain links TRBV6-5 with TRBJ1-2, with TRBD1 matching 11 bases. Losses at the gene ends were 4 bases for V and 3 bases for J; bases not matched to a gene: 4. CDR3 size: 15 residues. Germline V gene lookup returns CDR1 MNHEY and CDR2 SVGAGI. Here the CDR3 DNA reads TGTGCCAGCAGTTCCCGGGACAGGGGGTACTATGGCTACACCTTC. It yields the protein CASSSRDRGYYGYTF.

The chain employs TRBV6-6 and TRBJ1-4; 12 bases fit TRBD1. V lost 4 bases and J lost 8; bases outside the gene matches: 5. CDR1 is MNHNY, CDR2 SVGAGI, per germline (reference sequence). The CDR3 runs to 15 residues. The CDR3: CASSFPGQGAEKLFF. CDR3 nucleotide sequence: TGTGCCAGCAGTTTCCCGGGACAGGGGGCGGAAAAACTGTTTTTT.

The chain employs TRBV10-3 and TRBJ2-7, with 8 bases lining up with TRBD2. CDR3 length: 11 residues. V trimming: 11 bases; J trimming: 5 bases; junction bases outside the gene matches: 5. Germline V lookup: CDR1 ENHRY, CDR2 SYGVKD. In DNA, the CDR3 is TGTGCCGCCGGGGGGGGCAACGAGCAGTACTTC. This gives the protein CAAGGGNEQYF.

About this clone: One junction end disagrees with the germline gene, perhaps due to a read error. This rearrangement joins TRBV7-9 to TRBJ2-5; 7 bases fit TRBD2. This CDR3 has 17 residues. In germline, CDR1 is SEHNR, CDR2 FQNEAQ (reference sequence). The CDR3 loop reads CSSSLWGDSGGRETQYF. The CDR3 region has the DNA TGTTCCAGCAGCCTTTGGGGTGACTCGGGAGGCCGAGAGACCCAGTACTTC.

This chain uses TRBV18 with TRBJ2-1; TRBD2 might be the D (5 bases). There are 14 residues in the CDR3. The V gene's germline CDR1 is KGHSH and CDR2 LQKENI. The germline V and J ends were trimmed by 4 bases and 10 bases, with 17 bases remaining between them. Here the CDR3 DNA reads TGTGCCAGCTCACTAAAAGGACTGCCCGGGGAGCAGTTCTTC. Protein sequence: CASSLKGLPGEQFF.

The chain couples TRBV5-4 to TRBJ2-1, with TRBD2 identical over 7 bases. CDR1 and CDR2 from the germline V gene are SGHNT and YYREEE (reference sequence). V dropped 0 bases and J dropped 4; count of bases not matched to a gene: 10. The CDR3 is made up of 17 amino acids. CDR3 nucleotides: TGTGCCAGCAGCTTGGCGGCTCTAGCGGTGGGGTACAATGAGCAGTTCTTC. As protein: CASSLAALAVGYNEQFF.

The V gene is TRBV29-1, the J gene TRBJ1-2; possible D gene TRBD1, 5 bases. This CDR3 is built from 11 residues. The V end lost 4 bases, the J end lost 7 bases, and 10 bases lay between the germline ends. Germline V gene sequence: CDR1 SQVTM, CDR2 ANQGSEA. CDR3 in DNA: TGCAGCGTTGGAGACAGTATTGGCTACACCTTC. It yields the protein CSVGDSIGYTF.

This clone is medium-sized by share. This chain links TRBV4-1 with TRBJ2-1; D uncertain. There are 16 residues in the CDR3. Deletions cut 1 base from V and 4 bases from J, with 14 bases between. Germline assignment: CDR1 MGHRA and CDR2 YSYEKL. The CDR3 loop reads CASSQVDLISYNEQFF. CDR3 nucleotide sequence: TGCGCCAGCAGCCAAGTAGACTTAATCTCTTACAATGAGCAGTTCTTC.

The rearrangement uses TRBV2 and TRBJ2-2; 7 nucleotides match TRBD1. CDR1 and CDR2 from the germline V gene are SNHLY and FYNNEI. Unmatched junction bases numbered 1, after V lost 2 bases and J lost 1 base. CDR3 size: 15 residues. CDR3 sequence (DNA): TGTGCCAGCAGTGAATACAGGGGGAACACCGGGGAGCTGTTTTTT. Protein product: CASSEYRGNTGELFF.

This chain joins TRBV11-3 and TRBJ1-4; maybe TRBD1 (6 bases). This CDR3 has 14 amino acids. V lost 4 bases to trimming and J lost 7 bases, with 13 bases between them. CDR1 is SGHNT and CDR2 is YENEEA in the germline V gene. DNA of the CDR3: TGTGCCAGCAGCTCGAACGGACAGTGTGAAAAACTGTTTTTT. Translating it yields CASSSNGQCEKLFF.

The chain couples TRBV14 to TRBJ1-1; D might be TRBD1 (5 bases). V was cut by 2 bases and J by 0 bases, with 13 bases left in between. CDR1 SGHDN and CDR2 FVKESK come from the germline V gene. The CDR3 extends over 16 amino acids. The CDR3 DNA sequence: TGTGCCAGCAGCCAAATGCAGGGTTTTATGAACACTGAAGCTTTCTTT. This gives the protein CASSQMQGFMNTEAFF.

Details on this clone: It is likely a read error, because the conserved phenylalanine at the end of the CDR3 is missing. The chain uses TRBV29-1 and TRBJ2-7, with TRBD1 as a possible D gene (6 bases). V was shortened by 7 bases and J by 3 bases, with 13 bases between the two germline ends. Germline CDR1 and CDR2: SQVTM and ANQGSEA. The CDR3 runs 12 residues. This CDR3 reads CSASRGGYEQYS. The CDR3 nucleotides are TGCAGCGCGTCCAGGGGTGGCTACGAGCAGTACTCC.